Below, 10 T cell receptor beta chains from the same sample are listed, as sequenced in a study of blood T cell repertoires in COVID-19. Here immunoSEQ multiplex PCR was the method, and the copy in TCRdb shows in-frame clones only, minus some. The sample yields about 210,000 clones, roughly 90% seen once. Sequenced sample: peripheral blood. The receptors were gathered from a man aged 18 to 30 with active or convalescent COVID-19.

The chain couples TRBV27 to TRBJ2-7, with a tentative D call TRBD2 (5 bases). CDR1 is MNHEY and CDR2 is SMNVEV in the germline V gene (reference sequence). V was clipped by 3 bases and J by 2 bases, with 14 bases between them. The CDR3 length is 15 residues. DNA for the CDR3: TGTGCCAGCAGTTTCCTAAGGCAGCGGACCTACGAGCAGTACTTC. Its translation is CASSFLRQRTYEQYF.

V is TRBV10-2 and J is TRBJ2-1, with TRBD2 matching over 14 bases. The CDR3 loop spans 19 amino acids. J was trimmed by 2 bases and V by 3 bases; bases with no gene match: 9. Germline assignment: CDR1 WSHSY and CDR2 SAAADI. The CDR3 DNA sequence: TGCGCCAGCAGTGAAGCGGGACTAGCGGGAGCGGGAACCTACAATGAGCAGTTCTTC. Its protein is CASSEAGLAGAGTYNEQFF.

This clone turned up a few times. The chain combines TRBV3-1 (or the pseudogene TRBV3-2) with TRBJ2-2; 11 nucleotides agree with TRBD2. The ends lost 5 bases at V and 5 bases at J; junction bases unmatched: 7. In germline, CDR1 is LGHDT, CDR2 YNNKEL (reference sequence). This CDR3 has 16 amino acids. DNA of the CDR3: TGTGCCAGCAGCTTCGGGACTAGCGGTCGTACCGGGGAGCTGTTTTTT. This translates into CASSFGTSGRTGELFF.

The rearrangement joins TRBV18 to TRBJ1-2; 8 positions agree with TRBD1. CDR3 length: 18 residues. The germline V gene encodes CDR1 KGHSH and CDR2 LQKENI. With V trimmed by 2 bases and J by 4 bases, 15 bases remained unmatched. The CDR3: CASSPSGTGLGSGYGYTF. DNA for the CDR3: TGTGCCAGCTCACCATCCGGGACAGGCCTTGGAAGCGGCTATGGCTACACCTTC.

This clone was detected only a few times. The chain has TRBV21-1 and TRBJ2-2; the table's TRBD1 call for D was not verified on the DNA. TRBV21-1 is assigned pseudogene status. This CDR3 spans 15 amino acids. CDR3 DNA sequence: TGTGCCAGCCCCCGACCTCAGGGGGACACCGGGGAGCTGTTTTTT. Amino acids: CASPRPQGDTGELFF.

This sequence joins TRBV4-2 and TRBJ2-7; 9 nucleotides line up with TRBD2. Looked up from germline, CDR1 is LGHNA and CDR2 is YNFKEQ. The CDR3 totals 15 residues. V shed 3 bases and J 5 bases; nucleotides not matched to a gene: 8. The CDR3 nucleotides read TGTGCCAGCAGCCAGGAGCGGGGGGCCGCCAACGAGCAGTACTTC. Translated: CASSQERGAANEQYF.

V gene TRBV2 combines with J gene TRBJ1-5; TRBD1 is a possible D gene (6 bases). Germline V gene sequence: CDR1 SNHLY, CDR2 FYNNEI. The length of the CDR3 is 17 residues. V was pared by 4 bases and J by 0 bases, with 16 bases between. The CDR3 protein is CASSGDGGTYSNQPQHF. The CDR3 bases are TGTGCCAGCAGTGGAGACGGGGGGACATATAGCAATCAGCCCCAGCATTTT.

CDR3 amino acids: CASSPVGATEAFF. The DNA of the CDR3 is TGTGCCAGCAGCCCAGTAGGGGCAACTGAAGCTTTCTTT. The chain carries TRBV27 and TRBJ1-1, with D maybe TRBD1 (5 bases). CDR1 and CDR2 (germline): MNHEY, SMNVEV (reference sequence). The germline V and J ends were trimmed by 6 bases and 5 bases, with 13 bases remaining between them. The CDR3 runs 13 residues.

The chain links TRBV19 to TRBJ2-1; 7 nucleotides align to TRBD1. The CDR3 spans 13 residues. Germline CDR1 LNHDA, CDR2 SQIVND (reference sequence). V dropped 4 bases and J dropped 3; count of bases not matched to a gene: 0. This CDR3 is CASSRDSYNEQFF. The DNA of the CDR3 is TGTGCCAGTAGTAGGGACAGCTACAATGAGCAGTTCTTC.

The J gene is TRBJ2-7, the V gene TRBV6-5; tentatively, D is TRBD1 (5 bases). Germline CDR1 reads MNHEY; CDR2 reads SVGAGI. The length of the CDR3 is 14 residues. Deletions cut 5 bases from V and 0 bases from J, with 11 bases between. CDR3 coding DNA: TGTGCCAGCAGTAGATCGACAGCCTCCTACGAGCAGTACTTC. Translation: CASSRSTASYEQYF.